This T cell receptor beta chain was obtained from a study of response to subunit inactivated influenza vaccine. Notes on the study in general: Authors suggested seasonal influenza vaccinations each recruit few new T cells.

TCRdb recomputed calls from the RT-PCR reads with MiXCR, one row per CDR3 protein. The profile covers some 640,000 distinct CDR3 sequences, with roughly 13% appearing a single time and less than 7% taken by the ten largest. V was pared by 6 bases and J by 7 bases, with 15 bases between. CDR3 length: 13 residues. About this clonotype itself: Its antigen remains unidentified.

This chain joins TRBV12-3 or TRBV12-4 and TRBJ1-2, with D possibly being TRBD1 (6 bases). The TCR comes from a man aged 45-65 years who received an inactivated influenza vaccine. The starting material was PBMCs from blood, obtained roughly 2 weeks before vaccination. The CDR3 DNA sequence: TGTGCCAGCAGGGAGGGGGGCGGCGGTGGCTACACCTTC. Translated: CASREGGGGGYTF.